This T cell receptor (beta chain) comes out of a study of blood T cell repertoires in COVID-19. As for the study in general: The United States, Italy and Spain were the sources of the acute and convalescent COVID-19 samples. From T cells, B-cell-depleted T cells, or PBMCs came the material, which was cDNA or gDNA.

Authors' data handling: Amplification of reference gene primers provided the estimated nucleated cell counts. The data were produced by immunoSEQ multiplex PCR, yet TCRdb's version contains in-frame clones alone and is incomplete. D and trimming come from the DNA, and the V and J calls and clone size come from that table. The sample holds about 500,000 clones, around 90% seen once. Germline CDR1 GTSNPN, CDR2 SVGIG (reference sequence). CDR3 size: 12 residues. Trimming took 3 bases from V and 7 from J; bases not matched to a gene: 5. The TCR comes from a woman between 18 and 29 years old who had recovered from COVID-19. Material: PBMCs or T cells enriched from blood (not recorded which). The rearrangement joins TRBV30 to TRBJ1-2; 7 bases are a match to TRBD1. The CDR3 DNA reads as TGTGCCTGGAGGACAGGGATCGGTGGCTACACCTTC. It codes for CAWRTGIGGYTF. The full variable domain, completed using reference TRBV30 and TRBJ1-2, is SQTIHQWPATLVQPVGSPLSLECTVEGTSNPNLYWYRQAAGRGLQLLFYSVGIGQISSEVPQNLSASRPQDRQFILSSKKLLLSDSGFYLCAWRTGIGGYTFGSGTRLTVV.